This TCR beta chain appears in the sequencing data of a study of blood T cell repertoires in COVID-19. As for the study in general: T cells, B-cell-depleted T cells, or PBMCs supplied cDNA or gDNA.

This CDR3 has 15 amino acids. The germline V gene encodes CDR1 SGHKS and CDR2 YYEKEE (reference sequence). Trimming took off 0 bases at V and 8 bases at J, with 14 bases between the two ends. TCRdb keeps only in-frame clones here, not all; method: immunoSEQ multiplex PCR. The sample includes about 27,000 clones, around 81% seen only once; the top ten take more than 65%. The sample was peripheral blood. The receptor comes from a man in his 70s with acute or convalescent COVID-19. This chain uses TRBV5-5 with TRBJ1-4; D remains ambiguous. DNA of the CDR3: TGTGCCAGCAGCTTGGGCTCCGGAGGAGGGGAAAAACTGTTTTTT. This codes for CASSLGSGGGEKLFF.